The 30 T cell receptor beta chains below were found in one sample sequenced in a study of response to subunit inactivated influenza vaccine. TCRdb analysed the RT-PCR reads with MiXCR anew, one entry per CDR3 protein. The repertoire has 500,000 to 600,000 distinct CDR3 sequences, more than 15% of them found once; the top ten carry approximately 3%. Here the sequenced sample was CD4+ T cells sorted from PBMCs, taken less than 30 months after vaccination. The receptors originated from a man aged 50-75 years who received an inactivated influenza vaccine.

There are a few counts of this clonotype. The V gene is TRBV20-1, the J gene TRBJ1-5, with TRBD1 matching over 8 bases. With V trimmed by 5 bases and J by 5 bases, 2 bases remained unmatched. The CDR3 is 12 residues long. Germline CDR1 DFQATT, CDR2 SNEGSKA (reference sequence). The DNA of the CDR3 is TGCAGTGCTGAGACAGGGGATCAGCCCCAGCATTTT. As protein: CSAETGDQPQHF.

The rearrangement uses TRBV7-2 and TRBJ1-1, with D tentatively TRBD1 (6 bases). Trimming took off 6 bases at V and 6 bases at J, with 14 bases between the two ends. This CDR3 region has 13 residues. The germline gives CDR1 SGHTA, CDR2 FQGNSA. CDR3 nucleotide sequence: TGTGCCAGCAGAAGGGGGTTGATTGCTGAAGCTTTCTTT. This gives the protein CASRRGLIAEAFF.

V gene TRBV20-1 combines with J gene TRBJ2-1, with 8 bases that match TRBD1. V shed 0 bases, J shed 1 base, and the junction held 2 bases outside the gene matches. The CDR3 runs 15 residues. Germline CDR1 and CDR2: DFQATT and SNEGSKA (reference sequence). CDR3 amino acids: CSARDRQGSYNEQFF. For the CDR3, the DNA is TGCAGTGCTAGAGATCGACAGGGGTCCTACAATGAGCAGTTCTTC.

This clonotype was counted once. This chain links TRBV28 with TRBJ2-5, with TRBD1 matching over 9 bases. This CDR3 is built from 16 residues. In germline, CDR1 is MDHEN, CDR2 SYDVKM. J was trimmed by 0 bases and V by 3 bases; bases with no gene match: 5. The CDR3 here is CASSLGTGMYQETQYF. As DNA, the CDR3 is TGTGCCAGCAGTTTGGGGACAGGGATGTACCAAGAGACCCAGTACTTC.

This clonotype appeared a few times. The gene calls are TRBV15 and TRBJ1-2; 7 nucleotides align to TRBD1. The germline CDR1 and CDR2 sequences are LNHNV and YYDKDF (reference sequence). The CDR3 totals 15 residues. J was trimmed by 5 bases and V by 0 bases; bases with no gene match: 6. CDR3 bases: TGTGCCACCAGCAGAGATCACAGGGGAGGTTATGGCTACACCTTC. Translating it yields CATSRDHRGGYGYTF.

CDR3 residues: CAISSQGANTEAFF. The CDR3, as DNA: TGTGCCATCAGTTCACAGGGGGCGAACACTGAAGCTTTCTTT. V is TRBV10-3 and J is TRBJ1-1; 9 bases are a match to TRBD1. Per the germline V gene, CDR1 is ENHRY and CDR2 is SYGVKD. The V segment lost 5 bases and the J segment 1 base; nucleotides outside the gene matches: 2. The CDR3 totals 14 residues.

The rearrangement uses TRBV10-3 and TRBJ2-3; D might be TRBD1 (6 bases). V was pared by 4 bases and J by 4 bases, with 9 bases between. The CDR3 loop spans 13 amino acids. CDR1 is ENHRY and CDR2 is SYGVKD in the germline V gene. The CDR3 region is CAISGDNADTQYF. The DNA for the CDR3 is TGTGCCATCAGTGGGGACAACGCAGATACGCAGTATTTT.

CDR3 sequence reads: CASNDRGTSTGEQFF. CDR3 DNA: TGTGCCAGCAACGACCGAGGGACTTCCACAGGTGAGCAGTTCTTC. The gene calls are TRBV9 and TRBJ2-1; TRBD2 is a possible D gene (6 bases). Per germline, CDR1 SGDLS and CDR2 YYNGEE. This CDR3 is 15 amino acids long. The V and J ends lost 6 bases and 9 bases respectively, with 22 bases between them.

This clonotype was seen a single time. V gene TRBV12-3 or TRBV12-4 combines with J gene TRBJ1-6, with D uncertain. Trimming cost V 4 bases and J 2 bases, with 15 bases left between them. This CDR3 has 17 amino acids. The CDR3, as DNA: TGTGCCAGCAGTTATGGGTCGGGGAACACCTATAATTCACCCCTCCACTTT. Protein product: CASSYGSGNTYNSPLHF.

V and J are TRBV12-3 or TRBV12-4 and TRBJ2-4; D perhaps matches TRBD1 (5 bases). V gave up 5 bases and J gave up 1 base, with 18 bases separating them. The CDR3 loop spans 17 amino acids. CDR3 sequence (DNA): TGTGCCAGCAGTGCCCGAACAGGAAGATCGGCCAAAAACATTCAGTACTTC. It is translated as CASSARTGRSAKNIQYF.

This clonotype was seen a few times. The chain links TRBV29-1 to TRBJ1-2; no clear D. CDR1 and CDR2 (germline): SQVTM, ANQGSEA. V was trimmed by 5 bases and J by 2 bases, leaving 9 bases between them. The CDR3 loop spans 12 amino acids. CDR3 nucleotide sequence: TGCAGCGTTTCAGCGGGGAACTATGGCTACACCTTC. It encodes CSVSAGNYGYTF.

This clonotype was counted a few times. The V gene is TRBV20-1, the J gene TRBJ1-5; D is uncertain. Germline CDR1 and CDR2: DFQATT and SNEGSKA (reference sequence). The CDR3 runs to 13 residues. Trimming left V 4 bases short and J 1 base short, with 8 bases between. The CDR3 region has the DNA TGCAGTGCTAAACAGCTAAGCAATCAGCCCCAGCATTTT. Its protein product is CSAKQLSNQPQHF.

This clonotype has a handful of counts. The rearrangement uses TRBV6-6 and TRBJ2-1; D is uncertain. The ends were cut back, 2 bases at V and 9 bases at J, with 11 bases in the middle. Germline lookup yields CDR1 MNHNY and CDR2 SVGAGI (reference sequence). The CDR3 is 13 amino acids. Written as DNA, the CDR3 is TGTGCCAGCAGTTACGATTTGGTAGGTGAGCAGTTCTTC. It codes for CASSYDLVGEQFF.

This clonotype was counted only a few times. Here the CDR3 reads CSAPDPRVMNTEAFF. Written as DNA, the CDR3 is TGCAGTGCTCCGGATCCCCGGGTTATGAACACTGAAGCTTTCTTT. V is TRBV20-1 and J is TRBJ1-1; D is undetermined. Between the trimmed V and J ends, which lost 5 bases and 0 bases, there was a span of 16 bases. The CDR3 spans 15 residues. CDR1 is DFQATT, CDR2 SNEGSKA, per germline (reference sequence).

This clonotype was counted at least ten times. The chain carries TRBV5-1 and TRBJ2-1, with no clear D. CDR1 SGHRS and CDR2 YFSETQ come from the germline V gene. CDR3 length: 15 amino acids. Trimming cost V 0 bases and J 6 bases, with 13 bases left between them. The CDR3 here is CASSLGMTPGNEQFF. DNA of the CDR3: TGCGCCAGCAGCTTGGGTATGACACCGGGCAATGAGCAGTTCTTC.

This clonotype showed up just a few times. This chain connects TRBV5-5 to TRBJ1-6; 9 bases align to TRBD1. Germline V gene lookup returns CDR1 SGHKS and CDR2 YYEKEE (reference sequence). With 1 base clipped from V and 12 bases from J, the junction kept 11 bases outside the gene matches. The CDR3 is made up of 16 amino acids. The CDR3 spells CASSLYLGTGREPLHF. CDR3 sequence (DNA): TGTGCCAGCAGCTTGTATCTTGGGACAGGGAGAGAACCCCTCCACTTT.

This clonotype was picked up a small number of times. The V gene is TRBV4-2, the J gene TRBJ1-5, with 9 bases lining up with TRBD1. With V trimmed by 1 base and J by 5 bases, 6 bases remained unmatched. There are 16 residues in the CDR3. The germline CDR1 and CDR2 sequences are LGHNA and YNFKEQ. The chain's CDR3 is CASSQAGQGEDQPQHF. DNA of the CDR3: TGTGCCAGCAGCCAAGCGGGACAGGGAGAGGATCAGCCCCAGCATTTT.

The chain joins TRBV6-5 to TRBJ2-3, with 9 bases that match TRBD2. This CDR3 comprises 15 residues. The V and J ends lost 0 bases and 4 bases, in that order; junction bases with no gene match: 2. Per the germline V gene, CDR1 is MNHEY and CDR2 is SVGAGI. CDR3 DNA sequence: TGTGCCAGCAGTTACTCTAGCGGGAGTTCAGATACGCAGTATTTT. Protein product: CASSYSSGSSDTQYF.

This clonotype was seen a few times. CDR3 DNA: TGTGCCAGCACTTCGTCTCATAATCAGCCCCAGCATTTT. Its translation: CASTSSHNQPQHF. This chain uses TRBV6-5 with TRBJ1-5, with unresolved D. From germline, CDR1 is MNHEY and CDR2 SVGAGI. The CDR3 contains 13 residues. V was pared by 7 bases and J by 4 bases, with 11 bases between.

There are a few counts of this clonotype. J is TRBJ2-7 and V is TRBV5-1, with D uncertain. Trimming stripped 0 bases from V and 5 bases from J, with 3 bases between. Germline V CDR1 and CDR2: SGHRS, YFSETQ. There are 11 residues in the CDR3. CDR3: CASSLEHEQYF. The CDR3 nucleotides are TGCGCCAGCAGCTTGGAACACGAGCAGTACTTC.

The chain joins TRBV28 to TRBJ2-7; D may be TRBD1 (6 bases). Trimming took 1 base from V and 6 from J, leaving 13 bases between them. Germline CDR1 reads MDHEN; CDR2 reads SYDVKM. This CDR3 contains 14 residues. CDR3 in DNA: TGTGCCAGCAGTTTATCCCAGGGGAGAGGCGAGCAGTACTTC. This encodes CASSLSQGRGEQYF.

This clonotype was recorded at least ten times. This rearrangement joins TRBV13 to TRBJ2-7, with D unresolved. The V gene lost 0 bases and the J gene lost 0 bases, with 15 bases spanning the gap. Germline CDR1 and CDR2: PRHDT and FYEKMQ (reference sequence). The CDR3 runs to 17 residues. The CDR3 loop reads CASSLGLSVRSSYEQYF. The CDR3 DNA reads TGTGCCAGCAGCTTAGGCCTGTCCGTCCGGAGCTCCTACGAGCAGTACTTC.

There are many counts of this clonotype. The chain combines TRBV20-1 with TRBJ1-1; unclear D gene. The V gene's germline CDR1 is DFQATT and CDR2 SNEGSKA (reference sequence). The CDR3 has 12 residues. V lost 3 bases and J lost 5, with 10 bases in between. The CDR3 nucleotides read TGCAGTGCTAGGGACCTGGGGACTGAAGCTTTCTTT. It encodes CSARDLGTEAFF.

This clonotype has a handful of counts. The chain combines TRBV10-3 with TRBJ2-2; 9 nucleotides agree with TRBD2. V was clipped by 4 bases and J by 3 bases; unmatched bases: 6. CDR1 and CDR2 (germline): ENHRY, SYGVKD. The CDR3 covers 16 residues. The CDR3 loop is CAISVSGRKDTGELFF. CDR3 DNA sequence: TGTGCCATCAGTGTAAGCGGGAGGAAGGACACCGGGGAGCTGTTTTTT.

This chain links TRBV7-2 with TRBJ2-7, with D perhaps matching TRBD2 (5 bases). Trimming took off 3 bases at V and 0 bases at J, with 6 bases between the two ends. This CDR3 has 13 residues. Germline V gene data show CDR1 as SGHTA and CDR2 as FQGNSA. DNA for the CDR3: TGTGCCAGCAGCTTTACTAGCTCCTACGAGCAGTACTTC. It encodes CASSFTSSYEQYF.

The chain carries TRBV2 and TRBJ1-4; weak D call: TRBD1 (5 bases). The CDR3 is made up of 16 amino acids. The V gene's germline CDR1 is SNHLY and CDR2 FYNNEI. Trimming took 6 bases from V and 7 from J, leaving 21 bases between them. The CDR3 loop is CASSLLKGYQGEKLFF. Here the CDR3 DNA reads TGTGCCAGCAGCCTCCTCAAGGGATATCAGGGTGAAAAACTGTTTTTT.

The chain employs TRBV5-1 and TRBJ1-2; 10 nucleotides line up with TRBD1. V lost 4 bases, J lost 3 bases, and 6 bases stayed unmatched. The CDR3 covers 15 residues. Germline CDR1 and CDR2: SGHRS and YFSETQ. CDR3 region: CASSEDRGRYYGYTF. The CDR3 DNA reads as TGCGCCAGCAGCGAAGACAGGGGGCGGTACTATGGCTACACCTTC.

The CDR3 sequence: CASSPTGGSDTQYF. The CDR3 DNA reads as TGTGCCAGCTCACCAACGGGAGGCTCAGATACGCAGTATTTT. The gene calls are TRBV18 and TRBJ2-3, with 7 bases fitting TRBD2. This CDR3 is built from 14 residues. Trimming cost V 2 bases and J 4 bases; bases outside gene matches: 3. Germline V lookup: CDR1 KGHSH, CDR2 LQKENI. Using reference TRBV18 and TRBJ2-3 for the parts outside the CDR3, the full variable domain is NAGVMQNPRHLVRRRGQEARLRCSPMKGHSHVYWYRQLPEEGLKFMVYLQKENIIDESGMPKERFSAEFPKEGPSILRIQQVVRGDSAAYFCASSPTGGSDTQYFGPGTRLTVL.

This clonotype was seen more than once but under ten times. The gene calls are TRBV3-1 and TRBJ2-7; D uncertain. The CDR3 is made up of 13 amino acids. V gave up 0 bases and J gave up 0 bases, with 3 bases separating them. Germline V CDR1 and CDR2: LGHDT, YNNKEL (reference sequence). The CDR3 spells CASSQDHSYEQYF. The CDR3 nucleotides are TGTGCCAGCAGCCAAGATCACTCCTACGAGCAGTACTTC.

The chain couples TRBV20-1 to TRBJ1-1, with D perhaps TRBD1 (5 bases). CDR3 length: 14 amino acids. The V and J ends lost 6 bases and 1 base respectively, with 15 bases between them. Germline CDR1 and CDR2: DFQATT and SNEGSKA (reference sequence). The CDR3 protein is CSAQIGDQNTEAFF. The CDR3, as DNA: TGCAGTGCCCAAATAGGGGACCAGAACACTGAAGCTTTCTTT.